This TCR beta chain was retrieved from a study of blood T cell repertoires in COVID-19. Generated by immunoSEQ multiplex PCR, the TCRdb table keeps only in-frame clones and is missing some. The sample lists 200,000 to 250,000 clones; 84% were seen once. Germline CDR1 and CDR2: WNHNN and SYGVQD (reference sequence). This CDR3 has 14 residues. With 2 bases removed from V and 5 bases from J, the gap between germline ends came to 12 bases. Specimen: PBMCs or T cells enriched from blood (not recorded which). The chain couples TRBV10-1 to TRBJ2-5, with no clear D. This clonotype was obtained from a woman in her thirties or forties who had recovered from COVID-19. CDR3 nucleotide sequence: TGCGCCAGCAGTGAGACTATAACTGCCGAGACCCAGTACTTC. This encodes CASSETITAETQYF.